Shown below are 15 T cell receptor beta chains from a single sample sequenced in a study of identical twins (dated by TCRdb to 2016 to 2017). The library came from 5' RACE. Sequencing took place on an Illumina HiSeq 2000. Using fastp at Q25 and MiXCR, TCRdb reprocessed the public reads and kept productive beta chains. Rows with one shared CDR3 protein collapse into an entry with the most common genes and DNA. Within this sample are 400,000 to 600,000 distinct CDR3 sequences, with around 20% of them counted one time only. Of the sample, approximately 0.52% is held by the ten largest clones. These data were also reused for a study on yellow fever vaccine responses in identical twins.

Sequencing was performed on CD4+ T cells sorted from blood. The receptors here all came from a young woman in good health.

The chain carries TRBV11-2 and TRBJ2-1; 8 bases line up with TRBD2. CDR3 size: 15 residues. V dropped 4 bases and J dropped 3; count of bases not matched to a gene: 5. Germline lookup yields CDR1 SGHAT and CDR2 FQNNGV. CDR3 bases: TGTGCCAGCAGCTCCCAGCGGGAGCACTACAATGAGCAGTTCTTC. Translating it yields CASSSQREHYNEQFF. Filled out from reference TRBV11-2 and TRBJ2-1, the complete variable domain reads EAGVAQSPRYKIIEKRQSVAFWCNPISGHATLYWYQQILGQGPKLLIQFQNNGVVDDSQLPKDRFSAERLKGVDSTLKIQPAKLEDSAVYLCASSSQREHYNEQFFGPGTRLTVL.

The CDR3: CASRGRGNLGNQPQHF. Here the CDR3 DNA reads TGTGCCAGCAGGGGCCGGGGTAACTTAGGCAATCAGCCCCAGCATTTT. The chain carries TRBV6-1 and TRBJ1-5; D is undetermined. This CDR3 comprises 16 residues. V lost 6 bases and J 2 bases, leaving 17 bases between the germline ends. Germline V gene lookup returns CDR1 MNHNS and CDR2 SASEGT.

This clonotype was observed a few times. This chain joins TRBV29-1 and TRBJ2-2, with D perhaps matching TRBD1 (6 bases). Trimming pared 6 bases from V and 1 base from J, leaving 9 bases between. Germline CDR1 is SQVTM and CDR2 is ANQGSEA. The CDR3 contains 13 residues. CDR3 sequence: CSVGTLNTGELFF. CDR3 DNA: TGCAGCGTGGGGACACTGAACACCGGGGAGCTGTTTTTT.

The chain carries TRBV5-1 and TRBJ2-3; D might be TRBD1 (6 bases). Trimming cost V 4 bases and J 2 bases, with 20 bases left between them. There are 17 residues in the CDR3. Germline values: CDR1 SGHRS, CDR2 YFSETQ. In DNA, the CDR3 is TGCGCCAGCAGCCCGCCTTTCCGGGACAAAGACACAGATACGCAGTATTTT. Its translation is CASSPPFRDKDTDTQYF.

This clonotype was observed a handful of times. The chain couples TRBV6-5 to TRBJ2-5; 13 bases line up with TRBD2. V shed 4 bases, J shed 12 bases, and the junction held 5 bases outside the gene matches. The CDR3 contains 13 residues. Germline V gives CDR1 MNHEY, CDR2 SVGAGI. The CDR3 DNA sequence: TGTGCCAGCAGTTTGGGACTAGCGGGGAACAAGTACTTC. Translation: CASSLGLAGNKYF.

The rearrangement uses TRBV21-1 and TRBJ2-7; the table's D call, TRBD2, was not checked against the DNA. TRBV21-1 is listed as a pseudogene. The CDR3 consists of 18 residues. The CDR3 DNA reads TGTGCCAGCAGCAAAAAGCCAAAGGGGCGGCGGGAGCGATACGAGCAGTACTTC. Its protein product is CASSKKPKGRRERYEQYF.

V usage is TRBV9 and J usage is TRBJ1-5, with 7 bases lining up with TRBD1. V shed 4 bases and J 0 bases; nucleotides not matched to a gene: 4. CDR1 and CDR2 from the germline V gene are SGDLS and YYNGEE. The CDR3 loop spans 15 amino acids. The CDR3 DNA reads TGTGCCAGCAGCCCACAGGGGTATAGCAATCAGCCCCAGCATTTT. Its protein product is CASSPQGYSNQPQHF.

This clonotype has more than one count but fewer than ten. This chain links TRBV20-1 with TRBJ2-1; D remains ambiguous. V shed 6 bases and J shed 7 bases, with 22 bases lying between them. From germline, CDR1 is DFQATT and CDR2 SNEGSKA (reference sequence). The CDR3 is made up of 15 amino acids. CDR3 region: CSAHSWGEKQNEQFF. CDR3 DNA sequence: TGCAGTGCCCACTCTTGGGGTGAAAAACAAAATGAGCAGTTCTTC.

J is TRBJ2-3 and V is TRBV24-1; 8 bases fit TRBD1. After removal of 7 bases from V and 6 bases from J, the junction contained 8 bases not matched to a gene. The V gene's germline CDR1 is KGHDR and CDR2 SFDVKD. The CDR3 is 14 residues long. CDR3 sequence: CATSRTGSRDTQYF. The CDR3 DNA follows: TGTGCCACCAGCCGGACAGGGAGCAGGGATACGCAGTATTTT.

J is TRBJ1-5 and V is TRBV6-5; possibly TRBD1 for D (5 bases). CDR3 length: 17 amino acids. V lost 5 bases to trimming and J lost 2 bases, with 19 bases between them. Germline CDR1 reads MNHEY; CDR2 reads SVGAGI. The CDR3: CASSTPGRSTGNQPQHF. For the CDR3, the DNA is TGTGCCAGCAGTACTCCGGGACGCAGCACTGGCAATCAGCCCCAGCATTTT.

This clonotype was found a few times. This rearrangement joins TRBV7-9 to TRBJ2-2; TRBD2 aligns across 7 bases. Unmatched junction bases numbered 7, after V lost 6 bases and J lost 6 bases. The germline gives CDR1 SEHNR, CDR2 FQNEAQ (reference sequence). This CDR3 is 14 amino acids long. The CDR3 spells CASSRTSEAGELFF. The CDR3 coding sequence is TGTGCCAGCAGTAGAACTAGCGAAGCCGGGGAGCTGTTTTTT.

The chain couples TRBV27 to TRBJ1-6; D is unresolved. Germline CDR1 is MNHEY and CDR2 is SMNVEV (reference sequence). The V gene lost 2 bases and the J gene lost 7 bases, with 6 bases spanning the gap. The CDR3 is made up of 13 amino acids. For the CDR3, the DNA is TGTGCCAGCAGTTTAACATGGAATTCACCCCTCCACTTT. As protein: CASSLTWNSPLHF.

A note on this clonotype: This may be a read error: a much more frequent sequence differs by one nucleotide. The rearrangement uses TRBV12-3 or TRBV12-4 and TRBJ2-1; D not certain. This CDR3 is 12 amino acids long. Trimming removed 6 bases from V and 2 bases from J, with 5 bases in between. The CDR3 reads CASSPPYNEQFF. In nucleotides, the CDR3 is TGTGCCAGCAGCCCCCCCTACAATGAGCAGTTCTTC.

This clonotype has more than one count but fewer than ten. The chain is built from TRBV3-1 and TRBJ2-2; tentatively, D is TRBD2 (6 bases). The germline gives CDR1 LGHDT, CDR2 YNNKEL (reference sequence). V was shortened by 1 base and J by 3 bases, with 12 bases between the two germline ends. This CDR3 is 16 amino acids long. The CDR3 DNA follows: TGTGCCAGCAGCCAAGCCGCGGGGTCGGACACCGGGGAGCTGTTTTTT. It encodes CASSQAAGSDTGELFF.

This clonotype was found a few times. The V and J genes are TRBV7-8 and TRBJ2-7; D possibly matches TRBD1 or TRBD2 (5 bases each). This CDR3 has 13 amino acids. V was pared by 1 base and J by 7 bases, with 11 bases between. Germline loops: CDR1 SGHVS, CDR2 FQNEAQ. CDR3 DNA: TGTGCCAGCAGCTTAGTCGGGACCTCGGAGCAGTACTTC. Translating gives CASSLVGTSEQYF.